This TCR beta chain was recorded in a study of TIL therapy for anti-PD-1-resistant metastatic lung cancer. The immunoSEQ assay was v3. Clones were read by immunoSEQ multiplex PCR, and TCRdb kept only the in-frame ones, dropping some. The sample includes 95,000 or so clones, 65% of them seen just once. Sample time point: pre-treatment sample, taken before nivolumab and TIL therapy. Tumor tissue came from excised metastases, mostly pleural nodules or supraclavicular lymph nodes. On this clone: The junction departs from the called germline gene at one end, perhaps through a read error.

This specimen consisted of tumor tissue, obtained at baseline. The clonotype comes from a person aged 25-85 years with non-small cell lung cancer.

The DNA of the CDR3 is TGTGCCAGCAGCTTAGAGATCCTCGGGAAGCTGTTTTTT. This translates into CASSLEILGKLFF. The rearrangement uses TRBV7-9 and TRBJ2-2, with a tentative D call TRBD2 (5 bases). This CDR3 spans 13 amino acids. Germline V gene lookup returns CDR1 SEHNR and CDR2 FQNEAQ (reference sequence).